This TCR beta chain was recorded in a study of TIL therapy for anti-PD-1-resistant metastatic lung cancer. V was pared by 5 bases and J by 0 bases, with 4 bases of the junction left unmatched. This CDR3 region has 15 residues. The V gene's germline CDR1 is MNHEY and CDR2 SVGEGT. Sequencing used immunoSEQ v3. The method was immunoSEQ multiplex PCR; TCRdb's version includes in-frame clones alone and lacks a portion of them. This table has about 50,000 clones, about 86% appearing once. Time point reported: pre-treatment sample, taken before nivolumab and TIL therapy. The input for sequencing was blood, taken at baseline. The chain employs TRBV6-2 or TRBV6-3 and TRBJ2-7; 10 bases fit TRBD2. This receptor was identified in a person aged 25 to 80 with non-small cell lung cancer. The CDR3 DNA follows: TGTGCCAGCAGTCCCTGGACTAGCGGCTCCTACGAGCAGTACTTC. This encodes CASSPWTSGSYEQYF.